The clone carrying this T cell receptor beta chain came up a few times. This record comes from a study of identical twins. The germline V gene has CDR1 MDHEN and CDR2 SYDVKM. The CDR3 sequence is 16 residues long. V was pared by 4 bases and J by 6 bases, with 14 bases of the junction left unmatched. One entry per CDR3 protein, called by TCRdb with MiXCR from the 5' RACE reads. The sample records some 1,600,000 distinct CDR3 sequences, around 29% being singletons. V and J are TRBV28 and TRBJ2-7, with TRBD1 matching over 8 bases. The origin of this receptor is a newborn girl in good health. Specimen: cord blood. CDR3 DNA: TGTGCCAGCAGTTCAGGTTCAGGGGGCACCCTTTGCGAGCAGTACTTC. As protein: CASSSGSGGTLCEQYF.